This T cell receptor (beta chain) was observed in a study of blood T cell repertoires in COVID-19. Study summary: There were acute and convalescent COVID-19 samples, and they came from the United States, Italy and Spain. T cells, B-cell-depleted T cells, or PBMCs supplied cDNA or gDNA.

This CDR3 spans 12 amino acids. CDR1 MDHEN and CDR2 SYDVKM come from the germline V gene. Trimming left V 10 bases short and J 6 bases short, with 16 bases between. The recovered donors of Cohort 3 showed two negative PCRs, clearance, or symptom resolution. This clone was recorded only once. Profiling relied on immunoSEQ multiplex PCR, and the TCRdb table lists in-frame clones only, not all of them. The sample has around 300,000 clones, 85% seen once. The TCR comes from a woman in her fifties or sixties who had recovered from COVID-19. Source material: PBMCs or T cells enriched from blood (not recorded which). The V and J genes are TRBV28 and TRBJ2-7; D unclear. This CDR3 reads CATNINPSEQYF. As DNA, the CDR3 is TGTGCCACCAACATTAACCCGTCCGAGCAGTACTTC.